This T cell receptor (beta chain) appears in the sequencing data of a study of vaccination effects on CD4 cells after COVID-19. Study-wide background: Participants received two doses of either the BNT162b2 or mRNA-1273 vaccine.

The ViraFEST assay expanded antigen-specific CD4+ T cells with viral peptide pools before sequencing. Isolating CD4+ T cells followed 9 to 11 days of culture. Vaccinated participants had no history of SARS-CoV-2 infection and tested negative for nucleocapsid antibodies. A density of about 1.8 million PBMC per well was used; these cells were cultured with 10 IU/ml IL-2 and roughly 10 ug/ml peptides. On day 3 and again on day 7, half the medium was replaced with IL-2 medium. The length of the CDR3 is 14 residues. Study-wide results and caveats: Both infection-induced and vaccine-induced clones contracted markedly at late post-vaccination timepoints.

By share, this clone counts as medium-sized (0.01 to 0.1%). The antigen is unknown. This table comes from immunoSEQ multiplex PCR, and its TCRdb copy is limited to in-frame clones, with some not included. This repertoire shows about 41,000 clones, around 67% found once; its top ten account for about 25%. This material consisted of CD4+ T cells from PBMCs cultured with HCoV-OC43 spike peptides, taken before COVID-19 vaccination. As for subset: HCoV-OC43 spike overlapping peptide pool stimulation. V usage is TRBV12-2 and J usage is TRBJ1-1. TRBV12-2 corresponds to a pseudogene. This clonotype originated in a human donor who received a COVID-19 vaccine. CDR3 bases: TGTGCAAGTCGCCCGGACGGCGAGAACACTGAAGCTTTCTTT. Translated: CASRPDGENTEAFF.